The 27 T cell receptor beta chains below were found in one sample sequenced in a study of T-cell reconstitution after alpha-beta-depleted transplantation in children. A TCRbeta library incorporating unique molecular identifiers was prepared. TCRdb used MiXCR to reprocess the PCR reads, holding one entry per CDR3 protein. The sample shows 100,000 or so distinct CDR3 sequences, roughly 16% of them seen only once. Sample: PBMCs, mostly from graft donor cells, taken 180 days after TCRalphabeta/CD19-depleted stem cell transplant. The origin of the receptors is a male patient aged 2-10 years who had a stem cell transplant for acute lymphoblastic leukemia, so the T cells may come from the graft donor.

This chain joins TRBV11-1 and TRBJ2-5, with a weak D call TRBD2 (6 bases). The CDR3 is 19 amino acids. The V end lost 2 bases, the J end lost 5 bases, and 27 bases lay between the germline ends. The germline CDR1 and CDR2 sequences are SGHAT and FQDESV (reference sequence). The CDR3 region has the DNA TGTGCCAGCAGCTTATATAGTATCCGGGGGAACGTACGAAGGGAGACCCAGTACTTC. Amino acid sequence: CASSLYSIRGNVRRETQYF. Using reference TRBV11-1 and TRBJ2-5 for the parts outside the CDR3, the full variable domain is EAEVAQSPRYKITEKSQAVAFWCDPISGHATLYWYRQILGQGPELLVQFQDESVVDDSQLPKDRFSAERLKGVDSTLKIQPAELGDSAMYLCASSLYSIRGNVRRETQYFGPGTRLLVL.

V and J are TRBV21-1 and TRBJ2-5; TRBD1 is the table's D call, not checked against the DNA. TRBV21-1 is marked as a pseudogene. The CDR3 has 12 residues. CDR3 amino acids: CASSKAWTDKYF. The CDR3 DNA reads as TGTGCCAGCAGCAAAGCGTGGACGGACAAGTACTTC.

This clonotype was seen a handful of times. J is TRBJ2-7 and V is TRBV7-2; 8 positions agree with TRBD2. The CDR3 loop spans 16 amino acids. The J segment lost 1 base and the V segment lost 0 bases, leaving 5 bases of the junction unmatched. Looked up from germline, CDR1 is SGHTA and CDR2 is FQGNSA. The CDR3 DNA reads TGTGCCAGCAGCTTAGCTGGGGGCGGGAGGTCCTACGAGCAGTACTTC. The encoded protein is CASSLAGGGRSYEQYF.

In its sample, this clonotype was seen a few times. The chain couples TRBV29-1 to TRBJ1-1; the match to TRBD1 covers 9 bases. V was pared by 8 bases and J by 4 bases, with 8 bases of the junction left unmatched. CDR1 SQVTM and CDR2 ANQGSEA come from the germline V gene. The CDR3 runs 13 residues. The CDR3 nucleotides read TGCAGCCCACACAGGGGGCAAAGCACTGAAGCTTTCTTT. Its translation: CSPHRGQSTEAFF.

In this sample, this clonotype turned up a few times. J is TRBJ1-5 and V is TRBV20-1; D might be TRBD1 (6 bases). Trimming shortened V by 4 bases and J by 0 bases, and 16 bases separated the two germline ends. Germline CDR1 is DFQATT and CDR2 is SNEGSKA (reference sequence). The CDR3 is 16 residues long. The CDR3 reads CSAIGGPVYSNQPQHF. The CDR3 nucleotides are TGCAGTGCTATCGGGGGGCCGGTATATAGCAATCAGCCCCAGCATTTT.

In its sample, this clonotype was seen a few times. This chain's CDR3 is CASSQTSPFYNEQFF. CDR3 DNA sequence: TGTGCCAGCAGCCAGACTAGCCCCTTCTACAATGAGCAGTTCTTC. This chain connects TRBV12-3 or TRBV12-4 to TRBJ2-1; 7 positions match TRBD2. J gave up 3 bases and V 6 bases, and 8 bases lay outside the gene matches. This CDR3 region has 15 residues.

This clonotype was counted many times. The chain is built from TRBV20-1 and TRBJ2-7; 7 positions match TRBD2. Germline loops: CDR1 DFQATT, CDR2 SNEGSKA (reference sequence). The CDR3 has 13 residues. J was trimmed by 1 base and V by 3 bases; bases with no gene match: 3. The CDR3 sequence is CSARGEGSYEQYF. The DNA of the CDR3 is TGCAGTGCTAGGGGGGAGGGATCCTACGAGCAGTACTTC.

The chain has TRBV2 and TRBJ1-4, with D unclear. Per the germline V gene, CDR1 is SNHLY and CDR2 is FYNNEI. With 6 bases removed from V and 5 bases from J, the gap between germline ends came to 19 bases. The CDR3 runs 16 residues. The CDR3 here is CASRLGSGGRNEKLFF. The CDR3 bases are TGTGCCAGCAGGCTAGGTTCAGGAGGGAGGAATGAAAAACTGTTTTTT. The variable domain in full, with the rest retrieved from reference TRBV2 and TRBJ1-4, is EPEVTQTPSHQVTQMGQEVILRCVPISNHLYFYWYRQILGQKVEFLVSFYNNEISEKSEIFDDQFSVERPDGSNFTLKIRSTKLEDSAMYFCASRLGSGGRNEKLFFGSGTQLSVL.

The chain has TRBV10-3 and TRBJ2-7, with D possibly being TRBD2 (6 bases). The V gene lost 10 bases and the J gene lost 2 bases, with 21 bases spanning the gap. This CDR3 comprises 15 residues. Germline V gene lookup returns CDR1 ENHRY and CDR2 SYGVKD. Here the CDR3 DNA reads TGTGCCACAGTTTTAGCCCGGGAGAAGGCCTACGAGCAGTACTTC. Protein product: CATVLAREKAYEQYF.

On this clonotype itself: A junction end diverges from the germline sequence, so it may reflect a read error. This rearrangement joins TRBV20-1 to TRBJ2-1; D is possibly TRBD1 (5 bases). Germline V gene sequence: CDR1 DFQATT, CDR2 SNEGSKA (reference sequence). The CDR3 has 17 amino acids. The CDR3 region has the DNA TGCTGTGCTAGAGATACGCTTTGGGGCAGGGCATACAATGAGCAGTTCTTC. It specifies CCARDTLWGRAYNEQFF.

This clonotype was picked up many times. This rearrangement joins TRBV29-1 to TRBJ1-1; no clear D. The germline V and J ends were trimmed by 2 bases and 4 bases, with 11 bases remaining between them. Per germline, CDR1 SQVTM and CDR2 ANQGSEA. This CDR3 has 13 amino acids. In nucleotides, the CDR3 is TGCAGCGTTGAAAATACCGTCTTCACTGAAGCTTTCTTT. Translating it yields CSVENTVFTEAFF.

CDR3 bases: TGCGCCAGCAGTGACCTCTCGAGGGGTAGGGGCTACGAGCAGTACTTC. Amino acids: CASSDLSRGRGYEQYF. The chain couples TRBV10-2 to TRBJ2-7; D is possibly TRBD1 or TRBD2 (5 bases each). Trimming stripped 3 bases from V and 3 bases from J, with 18 bases between. The germline CDR1 and CDR2 sequences are WSHSY and SAAADI. CDR3 length: 16 residues.

This clonotype has more than one count but fewer than ten. V usage is TRBV29-1 and J usage is TRBJ2-3, with TRBD1 matching 7 bases. CDR1 and CDR2 (germline): SQVTM, ANQGSEA. The J segment lost 4 bases and the V segment lost 4 bases, leaving 8 bases of the junction unmatched. The CDR3 covers 14 residues. CDR3 sequence: CSVGRAGGADTQYF. For the CDR3, the DNA is TGCAGCGTTGGGCGGGCAGGGGGAGCAGATACGCAGTATTTT.

This clonotype was observed a handful of times. This sequence joins TRBV7-9 and TRBJ2-5; D is unclear. From germline, CDR1 is SEHNR and CDR2 FQNEAQ (reference sequence). The CDR3 covers 13 residues. The V gene lost 3 bases and the J gene lost 2 bases, with 7 bases spanning the gap. CDR3 sequence: CASSFVAQETQYF. DNA for the CDR3: TGTGCCAGCAGCTTCGTAGCTCAAGAGACCCAGTACTTC.

This clonotype was counted a few times. The CDR3 is CASSQGDEQFF. The CDR3 DNA sequence: TGTGCCAGCAGCCAAGGTGATGAGCAGTTCTTC. The rearrangement links TRBV3-1 to TRBJ2-1; D gene unclear. The ends were cut back, 1 base at V and 8 bases at J, with 3 bases in the middle. Per germline, CDR1 LGHDT and CDR2 YNNKEL (reference sequence). The CDR3 length is 11 residues.

This clonotype turned up a few times. The chain uses TRBV5-5 and TRBJ2-2; possibly TRBD1 for D (5 bases). Germline V lookup: CDR1 SGHKS, CDR2 YYEKEE (reference sequence). CDR3 size: 15 residues. Trimming removed 4 bases from V and 0 bases from J, with 10 bases in between. CDR3 coding DNA: TGTGCCAGCAGCCTGGGGCAATCGAACACCGGGGAGCTGTTTTTT. The encoded protein is CASSLGQSNTGELFF.

In this sample, this clonotype turned up many times. This rearrangement joins TRBV7-6 to TRBJ2-1; 16 positions agree with TRBD2. J was trimmed by 4 bases and V by 5 bases; bases with no gene match: 8. Germline values: CDR1 SGHVS, CDR2 FNYEAQ. The CDR3 sequence is 18 residues long. The CDR3 DNA reads TGTGCCAGCAGCGAGACCTCGGGACTAGCGGGGGGGTACAATGAGCAGTTCTTC. Protein sequence: CASSETSGLAGGYNEQFF. The full variable domain, completed using reference TRBV7-6 and TRBJ2-1, is GAGVSQSPRYKVTKRGQDVALRCDPISGHVSLYWYRQALGQGPEFLTYFNYEAQQDKSGLPNDRFSAERPEGSISTLTIQRTEQRDSAMYRCASSETSGLAGGYNEQFFGPGTRLTVL.

The gene calls are TRBV5-1 and TRBJ2-2; D remains ambiguous. This CDR3 has 16 residues. V lost 5 bases and J 0 bases, leaving 14 bases between the germline ends. Germline V gene lookup returns CDR1 SGHRS and CDR2 YFSETQ. Here the CDR3 reads CASRPRSAANTGELFF. In DNA, the CDR3 is TGCGCCAGCAGACCTAGATCCGCTGCGAACACCGGGGAGCTGTTTTTT.

Concerning this clonotype: This may be a read error: a much more frequent sequence differs by one nucleotide. J is TRBJ1-2 and V is TRBV7-2, with D hard to call. The CDR3 loop spans 13 amino acids. In germline, CDR1 is SGHTA, CDR2 FQGNSA. CDR3 protein: CASSQTVQYGDTF. DNA of the CDR3: TGTGCCAGCAGCCAGACGGTACAGTATGGCGACACCTTC.

J is TRBJ2-3 and V is TRBV29-1, with D possibly being TRBD2 (6 bases). Trimming stripped 8 bases from V and 4 bases from J, with 19 bases between. CDR3 length equals 14 residues. The germline CDR1 and CDR2 sequences are SQVTM and ANQGSEA. The CDR3 nucleotides are TGCAGCCTCGCGGAGGGGCCGACTCCAGATACGCAGTATTTT. It yields the protein CSLAEGPTPDTQYF.

This clonotype was seen only a few times. The rearrangement uses TRBV3-1 and TRBJ1-1; D is unresolved. This CDR3 contains 13 residues. Germline assignment: CDR1 LGHDT and CDR2 YNNKEL (reference sequence). Between the trimmed V and J ends, which lost 2 bases and 7 bases, there was a span of 11 bases. This chain's CDR3 is CASSQSGNREAFF. The CDR3, as DNA: TGTGCCAGCAGCCAATCGGGAAACCGTGAAGCTTTCTTT.

This rearrangement joins TRBV20-1 to TRBJ2-1; D is undetermined. CDR1 and CDR2 from the germline V gene are DFQATT and SNEGSKA (reference sequence). V was pared by 6 bases and J by 0 bases, with 12 bases between. The CDR3 loop spans 14 amino acids. The CDR3 here is CSARQSSSYNEQFF. As DNA, the CDR3 is TGCAGTGCCCGACAATCGAGCTCCTACAATGAGCAGTTCTTC.

The chain carries TRBV29-1 and TRBJ2-1; unclear D gene. Germline CDR1 SQVTM, CDR2 ANQGSEA. Trimming cost V 7 bases and J 0 bases, with 13 bases left between them. There are 14 residues in the CDR3. CDR3 DNA: TGCAGCGCGACTCCGGCTAGCTCCTACAATGAGCAGTTCTTC. Its protein product is CSATPASSYNEQFF.

The chain carries TRBV12-3 or TRBV12-4 and TRBJ2-1; 11 positions agree with TRBD1. The CDR3 spans 14 residues. Losses at the gene ends were 5 bases for V and 6 bases for J; bases not matched to a gene: 3. The CDR3 spells CASSGGQGGNEQFF. CDR3 bases: TGTGCCAGCAGTGGGGGACAGGGGGGCAATGAGCAGTTCTTC.

This rearrangement joins TRBV13 to TRBJ2-7; D possibly corresponds to TRBD1 (6 bases). V was pared by 2 bases and J by 5 bases, with 10 bases between. Germline lookup yields CDR1 PRHDT and CDR2 FYEKMQ (reference sequence). The CDR3 contains 13 residues. CDR3 sequence (DNA): TGTGCCAGCAGCTTAATGGGGGCCAACGAGCAGTACTTC. This sequence encodes CASSLMGANEQYF.

The genes are TRBV29-1 and TRBJ2-3; D gene uncertain. CDR3 length: 16 residues. CDR1 and CDR2 from the germline V gene are SQVTM and ANQGSEA. Trimming took off 2 bases at V and 2 bases at J, with 17 bases between the two ends. CDR3 DNA sequence: TGCAGCGTTGAATTCTTCCAGGAGCAATCCACAGATACGCAGTATTTT. Amino acid sequence: CSVEFFQEQSTDTQYF.

This clonotype was observed a handful of times. The genes are TRBV6-2 or TRBV6-3 and TRBJ2-2, with D perhaps being TRBD1 or TRBD2 (6 bases each). The CDR3 is 15 amino acids. Germline values: CDR1 MNHEY, CDR2 SVGEGT. Deletions cut 2 bases from V and 0 bases from J, with 7 bases between. The CDR3 nucleotides are TGTGCCAGCAGTTACAGGGGGGCGAACACCGGGGAGCTGTTTTTT. Protein: CASSYRGANTGELFF.